This entry is about one T cell receptor beta chain. Its antigen is undetermined. This entry comes from a study of T cells in Graves' hyperthyroidism and ophthalmopathy. For the study at large: Blood was drawn when the patient was first diagnosed and still untreated. General observations from the study: Also found in blood were most expanded thyroid clonotypes above 0.001.

The hyperthyroidism patients had all been newly diagnosed, and their disease duration was under 2 months. Their ages ranged from 18 to 65 years. Patients were excluded because of uncontrolled infection, other autoimmune disease, pregnancy or lactation. TCR beta CDR3 regions were amplified from RNA transcripts. Primed by the HTBI set, a first-round RT-PCR was run on the TCR CDR3. From the multiplex PCR reads, TCRdb called clonotypes with MiXCR, one entry per CDR3 protein. Of more than 350,000 distinct CDR3 sequences listed, about 15% are singletons. Looked up from germline, CDR1 is KGHDR and CDR2 is SFDVKD. V trimming: 6 bases; J trimming: 6 bases; junction bases outside the gene matches: 11. CDR3 length: 16 residues.

The receptor comes from a young woman with Graves' hyperthyroidism. This chain joins TRBV24-1 and TRBJ1-2; 11 bases align to TRBD1. Source material: blood. CDR3 residues: CATSRPRDRGNHGYTF. CDR3 DNA sequence: TGTGCCACCAGTCGCCCCCGGGACAGGGGGAATCATGGCTACACCTTC.